The rows below give T cell receptor beta chains drawn from one sample of a study. TCRdb reprocessed the 5' RACE reads with MiXCR, giving one entry per CDR3 protein. The profile shows about 50,000 distinct CDR3 sequences, 28% of them singletons. The sample taken for sequencing was naive CD4+ T cells sorted from blood. The receptors were gathered from a female donor with breast cancer. CDR3s include the opening cysteine and the closing phenylalanine or tryptophan. Rows may omit the clone size; those that give it use once, few, many or a size class.

abundance,v_gene,CDR3aa
-,TRBV7-2,CASKRGAWSGYTF
many,TRBV29-1,CSVVTGTRPYF
-,TRBV20-1,CSARGRVVRRNQVTQYNEHFF
-,TRBV29-1,CSVWPGRHGYTF
-,TRBV30,CAWSPTDTQYF
-,TRBV28,CASSFSGRGNEQFF
-,TRBV9,CASSVDSSDYGYTF
-,TRBV6-5,CASSTGAGGHTGELFF
many,TRBV29-1,CSAASGTSGRALADTQYF
-,TRBV6-1,CASEFGRDQPQHF
-,TRBV15,CATSTTGLQTIIGATGTSDTQYF
few,TRBV20-1,CSARGQGEKLFF
-,TRBV6-2/TRBV6-3,CASSHGLAGDYEQYF
-,TRBV7-2,CASSPAGLNEQFF
few,TRBV5-1,CASSVPRGGGGTSGPNNEQFF
few,TRBV3-1,CASSQLDRGSEAFF
-,TRBV5-1,CASSWTSGGRGEQFF
many,TRBV6-6,CASSPWGGLGYEQYF